These T cell receptor beta chains were read from a single sample in a study of shared clonotypes between healthy human individuals. Libraries were prepared by immunoSEQ multiplex PCR; TCRdb keeps only in-frame clonotypes and omits some of them. Of roughly 1,000,000 clones listed, approximately 78% were seen once; the top ten hold roughly 0.65%. What was sequenced was memory CD4+ T cells from PBMCs. Source of these receptors: a man aged 18 to 35 in good health. Some clones in this sample may be carry-over from other donors' samples. The CDR3 runs from the conserved cysteine through the conserved F or W. D genes are given only for firm matches. Clone size is not always given. Where it is, it says once, few, many or a class for expanded clones.

v_call	j_call	clone_size	d_call	cdr3_nt	cdr3_aa
TRBV11-1	TRBJ2-7	once	.	TGTGCCAGCAGGCCGAATTTTGGCGAGCAGTACTTC	CASRPNFGEQYF
TRBV7-8	TRBJ2-3	.	TRBD2	TGTGCCAGCAGCCGAGGAGGGGCGGGAGGGCCCGCGCAGTATTTT	CASSRGGAGGPAQYF
TRBV7-3	TRBJ2-3	.	.	TGTGCCAGCAGCCGGAACCTCGGGGAGGCCACAGATACGCAGTATTTT	CASSRNLGEATDTQYF
TRBV7-8	TRBJ1-1	.	.	TGTGCCAGCAGCTTAGTGGCAGGTGGGATGAACACTGAAGCTTTCTTT	CASSLVAGGMNTEAFF
TRBV7-3	TRBJ2-3	.	.	TGTGCCAGCAGCTTATCCTCAACCACAGATACGCAGTATTTT	CASSLSSTTDTQYF
TRBV30	TRBJ2-3	.	TRBD1	TGTGCCAGAACAACAGGGGGAAGCACAGATACGCAGTATTTT	CARTTGGSTDTQYF
TRBV5-4	TRBJ2-7	.	TRBD2	TGTGCCAGCAGCTTTAGCGGGATATCCGAGCAGTACTTC	CASSFSGISEQYF
TRBV5-1	TRBJ1-2	.	TRBD1	TGCGCCAGCAGCCCGGGACAGAACCTCTATGGCTACACCTTC	CASSPGQNLYGYTF
TRBV4-3	TRBJ1-4	.	TRBD1	TGCGCCAGCAGCCAAGATCCCCCGGTGACAGGGGCGAATGAAAAACTGTTTTTT	CASSQDPPVTGANEKLFF
TRBV18	TRBJ1-1	.	.	TGTGCCAGCTCACCACAGGGATATAACGGGAACACTGAAGCTTTCTTT	CASSPQGYNGNTEAFF
TRBV19	TRBJ1-1	.	TRBD1	TGTGCCAGTAGTATAATTACAGGGGGAGACACTGAAGCTTTCTTT	CASSIITGGDTEAFF
TRBV6-5	TRBJ1-1	.	.	TGTGCCAGCAGTCAGCGCCCCTATCGGACTGAAGCTTTCTTT	CASSQRPYRTEAFF
TRBV5-4	TRBJ2-2	once	.	TGTGCCAGCACCCCTGGTTCACGGAACACCGGGGAGCTGTTTTTT	CASTPGSRNTGELFF
TRBV2	TRBJ1-1	few	.	TGTGCCAGCATTATCGACCAGGGCACTGAAGCTTTCTTT	CASIIDQGTEAFF
TRBV7-2	TRBJ1-2	many	.	TGTGCCAGCAGCTCAGTAGGCTATGGCTACACCTTC	CASSSVGYGYTF
TRBV7-6	TRBJ1-2	many	TRBD1	TGTGCCAGCAGCTCGGGACAGGGAGGGTATGGCTACACCTTC	CASSSGQGGYGYTF
TRBV7-8	TRBJ2-1	.	.	TGTGCCAGCAGCTCCCGGGACCCCAACGCCCCCTATAATGAGCAGTTCTTC	CASSSRDPNAPYNEQFF
TRBV9	TRBJ2-5	.	.	TGTGCCAGCAGCGTAGCGGGGAACCGACAGTACCAAGAGACCCAGTACTTC	CASSVAGNRQYQETQYF
TRBV6-1	TRBJ2-3	.	.	TGTGCCAGCAGTGCCCTAAGACAGCCTCCGGGGGATACGCAGTATTTT	CASSALRQPPGDTQYF
TRBV18	TRBJ1-1	.	TRBD1	TGTGCCAGCTCACAGTTGGGACAGTCGAACACTGAAGCTTTCTTT	CASSQLGQSNTEAFF
TRBV4-1	TRBJ2-1	once	.	TGCGCCAGCAGCCAAGACAGGCACTACAATGAGCAGTTCTTC	CASSQDRHYNEQFF
TRBV5-1	TRBJ2-5	.	.	TGCGCCAGCAGCCCAGGCCCTGGGGAAGAGACCCAGTACTTC	CASSPGPGEETQYF
TRBV19	TRBJ1-5	.	.	TGTGCCAGTACGGGCCAGCCGGGGGATCAGCCCCAGCATTTT	CASTGQPGDQPQHF
TRBV7-9	TRBJ1-1	many	.	TGTGCCAGCAGCTTCGAAACTGAAGCTTTCTTT	CASSFETEAFF
TRBV10-3	TRBJ2-5	few	TRBD2	TGTGCCGCCGCAGGGGACCTAGCGGGCCTACAAGAGACCCAGTACTTC	CAAAGDLAGLQETQYF
TRBV19	TRBJ2-1	.	.	TGTGCCAGTAGTATTCCTAAAAATGAGCAGTTCTTC	CASSIPKNEQFF
TRBV28	TRBJ2-7	.	TRBD2	TGTGCCAGCAGTTCCAGACTAGCGGGGATTAAATACGAGCAGTACTTC	CASSSRLAGIKYEQYF
TRBV10-1	TRBJ2-3	.	TRBD2	TGCGCCAGCCCGGGACTAGCGGGGAGCACAGATACGCAGTATTTT	CASPGLAGSTDTQYF
TRBV4-3	TRBJ2-3	.	TRBD2	TGCGCCAGCAGCCAAGATTTGCTAGCGGGAGTCAGGGATACGCAGTATTTT	CASSQDLLAGVRDTQYF
TRBV2	TRBJ2-5	.	TRBD1	TGTGCCAGCAGTGAATCAGGGGGCAGCGAAGAGACCCAGTACTTC	CASSESGGSEETQYF
TRBV14	TRBJ2-1	few	.	TGTGCCAGCAGCCAAGGTCTACAGGGCTATGAGCAGTTCTTC	CASSQGLQGYEQFF
TRBV6-6	TRBJ2-1	.	.	TGTGCCAGCAGTTACCCCCCAACCTATGAGCAGTTCTTC	CASSYPPTYEQFF
TRBV30	TRBJ2-3	.	TRBD2	TGTGCCTGGAGGCCGGCGGGAGCGGGAGATACGCAGTATTTT	CAWRPAGAGDTQYF
TRBV29-1	TRBJ1-4	.	.	TGCAGCGTTGAAGGCGGCAGAGGGTCGTTTTTT	CSVEGGRGSFF
TRBV4-1	TRBJ2-1	many	TRBD2	TGCGCCAGCAGCCGATCGGGACTAGCGGGACCCAATGAGCAGTTCTTC	CASSRSGLAGPNEQFF
TRBV5-4	TRBJ2-2	.	.	TGTGCCAGCAGCATACAGGGGAACACCGGGGAGCTGTTTTTT	CASSIQGNTGELFF
TRBV5-6	TRBJ1-5	.	TRBD1	TGTGCCAGCAGCCCCCGGGACAGAAATCAGCCCCAGCATTTT	CASSPRDRNQPQHF
TRBV19	TRBJ2-6	.	.	TGTGCCAGTACAAGGGATGGGGCCAACGTCCTGACTTTC	CASTRDGANVLTF
TRBV2	TRBJ2-2	.	TRBD2	TGTGCCAGCAGTGAGGCTAGCGGGTCCCTCGGGGAGCTGTTTTTT	CASSEASGSLGELFF
TRBV28	TRBJ2-7	.	.	TGTGCCAGCAGTTACCTAAGCTCCTACGAGCAGTACTTC	CASSYLSSYEQYF
TRBV19	TRBJ2-1	few	.	TGTGCCAGTAGTATAGTAAGGACAGCTTTGCGGACGGACAATGAGCAGTTCTTC	CASSIVRTALRTDNEQFF
TRBV28	TRBJ1-5	many	.	TGTGCCTCTGGTAGGGGATGGGTTAGCAATCAGCCCCAGCATTTT	CASGRGWVSNQPQHF
TRBV29-1	TRBJ2-7	.	TRBD2	TGCAGCGGGGGGGGACTTGACCGGGACGAGCAGTACTTC	CSGGGLDRDEQYF
TRBV2	TRBJ2-7	.	.	TGTGCCAGCAGTGAACAGGGGAGGTTGTACGAGCAGTACTTC	CASSEQGRLYEQYF
TRBV30	TRBJ1-1	.	.	TGTGCCTGGAGTGTATACACTCCTGTGAAAGAAGCTTTCTTT	CAWSVYTPVKEAFF
TRBV7-9	TRBJ1-1	.	.	TGTGCCAGCATCCTACAGGGTATCTACACTGAAGCTTTCTTT	CASILQGIYTEAFF
TRBV25-1	TRBJ1-1	.	.	TGTGCCAGCAGTGCACACCACGGGACAAGTGAAGCTTTCTTT	CASSAHHGTSEAFF
TRBV19	TRBJ1-4	.	.	TGTGCCAGTAGTATCGGTCAGGCAAATGAAAAACTGTTTTTT	CASSIGQANEKLFF
TRBV28	TRBJ1-2	once	TRBD1	TGTGCCAGCAGTTTACAGGGGGTCTACACCTTC	CASSLQGVYTF
TRBV5-8	TRBJ2-1	.	TRBD2	TGTGCCAGCAGCTTCCGGACTAGCGGGAGGTCGGGAGGGCAGTTCTTC	CASSFRTSGRSGGQFF
TRBV5-6	TRBJ2-3	.	.	TGTGCCAGCAGCTTGGCAGGCGCAGATACGCAGTATTTT	CASSLAGADTQYF
TRBV28	TRBJ1-5	once	.	TGTGCCAGCAGTGAGTTGGAGCCCCAGCATTTT	CASSELEPQHF